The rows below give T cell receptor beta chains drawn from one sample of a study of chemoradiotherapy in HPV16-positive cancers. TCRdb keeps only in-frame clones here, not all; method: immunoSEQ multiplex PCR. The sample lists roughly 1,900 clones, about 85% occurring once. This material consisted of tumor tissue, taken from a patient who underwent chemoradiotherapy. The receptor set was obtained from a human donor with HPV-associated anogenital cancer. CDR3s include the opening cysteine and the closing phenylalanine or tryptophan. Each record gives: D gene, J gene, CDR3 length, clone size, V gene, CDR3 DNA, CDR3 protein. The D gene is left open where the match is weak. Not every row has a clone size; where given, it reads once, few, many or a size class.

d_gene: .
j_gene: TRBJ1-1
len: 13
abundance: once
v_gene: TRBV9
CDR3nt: TGTGCCAGCAGCGTAGTTTCGAACACTGAAGCTTTCTTT
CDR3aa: CASSVVSNTEAFF

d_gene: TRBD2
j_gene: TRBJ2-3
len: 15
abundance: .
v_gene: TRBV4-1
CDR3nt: TGCGCCAGCAGCCAACTAGCGGGGATTGCAGATACGCAGTATTTT
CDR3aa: CASSQLAGIADTQYF

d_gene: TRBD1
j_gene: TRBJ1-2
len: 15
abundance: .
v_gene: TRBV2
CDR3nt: TGTGCCAGCAGTGTCCTGGCAGGGGGACACTATGGCTACACCTTC
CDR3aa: CASSVLAGGHYGYTF

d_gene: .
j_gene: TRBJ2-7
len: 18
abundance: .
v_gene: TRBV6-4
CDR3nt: TGTGCCAGCGGGGACCTGGCGGGGATATCCGAGAGCTCCTACGAGCAGTACTTC
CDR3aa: CASGDLAGISESSYEQYF

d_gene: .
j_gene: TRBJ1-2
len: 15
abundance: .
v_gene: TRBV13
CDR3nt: TGTGCCAGCAGCTTAGGACAGCGTCCTAACTATGGCTACACCTTC
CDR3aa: CASSLGQRPNYGYTF

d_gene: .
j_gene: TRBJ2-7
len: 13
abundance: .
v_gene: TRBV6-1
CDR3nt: TGTGCCAGCAGTCGAATTGGAAAATACGAGCAGTACTTC
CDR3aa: CASSRIGKYEQYF

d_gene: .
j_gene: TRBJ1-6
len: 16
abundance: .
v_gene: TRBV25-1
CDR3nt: TGTGCCAGCAGCGACCCGGTGGACCGCTATCATTCACCCCTCCACTTT
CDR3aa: CASSDPVDRYHSPLHF

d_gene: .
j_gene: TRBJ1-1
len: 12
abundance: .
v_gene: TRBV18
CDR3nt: TGTGCCAGCTCACGCATAGGAACTGAAGCTTTCTTT
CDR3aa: CASSRIGTEAFF

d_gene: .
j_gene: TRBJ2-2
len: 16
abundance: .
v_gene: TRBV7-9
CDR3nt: TGTGCCAGCAGCTTAGAATCGCGGGTCTACACCGGGGAGCTGTTTTTT
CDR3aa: CASSLESRVYTGELFF

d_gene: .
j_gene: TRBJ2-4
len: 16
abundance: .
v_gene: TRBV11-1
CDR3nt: TGTGCCAGCAGCTTAGACCGGGGCCCAGCCAAAAACATTCAGTACTTC
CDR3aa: CASSLDRGPAKNIQYF

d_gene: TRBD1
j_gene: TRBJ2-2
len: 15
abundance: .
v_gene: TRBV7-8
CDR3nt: TGTGCCAGCAGCTTAGGGACAGGGGTCACCGGGGAGCTGTTTTTT
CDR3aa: CASSLGTGVTGELFF

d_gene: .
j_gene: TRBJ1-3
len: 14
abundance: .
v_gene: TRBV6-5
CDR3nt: TGTGCCAGCAGTTACTCCAGCTCTGGAAACACCATATATTTT
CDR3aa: CASSYSSSGNTIYF

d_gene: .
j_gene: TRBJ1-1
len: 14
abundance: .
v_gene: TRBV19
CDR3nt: TGTGCCAGTAGTGAACAAGCGGCGGCGACTGAAGCTTTCTTT
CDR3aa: CASSEQAAATEAFF

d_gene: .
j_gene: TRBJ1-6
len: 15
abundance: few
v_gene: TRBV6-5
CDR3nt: TGTGCCAGCAGTCCCCGAAGGAGGGAACGGGCACCCCTCCACTTT
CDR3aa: CASSPRRRERAPLHF

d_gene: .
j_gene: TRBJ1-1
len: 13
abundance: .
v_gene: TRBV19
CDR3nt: TGTGCCAGTAGTATAATTCAGGCCGCTGAAGCTTTCTTT
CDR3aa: CASSIIQAAEAFF

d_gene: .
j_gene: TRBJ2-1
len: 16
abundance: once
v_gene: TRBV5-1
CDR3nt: TGCGCCAGCAGCCCCGATATTACTTACTCCTACAATGAGCAGTTCTTC
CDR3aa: CASSPDITYSYNEQFF

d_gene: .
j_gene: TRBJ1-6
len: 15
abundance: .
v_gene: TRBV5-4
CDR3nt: TGTGCCAGCAGCCACGGAGGGGCGGATAATTCACCCCTCCACTTT
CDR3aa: CASSHGGADNSPLHF

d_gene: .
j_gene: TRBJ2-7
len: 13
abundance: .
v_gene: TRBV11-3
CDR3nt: TGTGCCAGCAGCTTAGAGGAGGGGACAATGCCGTACTTC
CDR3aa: CASSLEEGTMPYF

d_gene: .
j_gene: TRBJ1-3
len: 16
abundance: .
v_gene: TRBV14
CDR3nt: TGTGCCAGCAGCCAACGAAGCGGTGGATCCGGAAACACCATATATTTT
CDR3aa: CASSQRSGGSGNTIYF

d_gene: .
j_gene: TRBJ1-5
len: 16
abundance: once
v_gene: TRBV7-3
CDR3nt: TGTGCCAGCAGCTTCCGGGACGGAGGAAGCAATCAGCCCCAGCATTTT
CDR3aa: CASSFRDGGSNQPQHF

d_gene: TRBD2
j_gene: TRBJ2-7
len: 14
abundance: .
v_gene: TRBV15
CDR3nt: TGTGCCACCAGCGTAGCGGGAGAGCGCTACGAGCAGTACTTC
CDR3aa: CATSVAGERYEQYF

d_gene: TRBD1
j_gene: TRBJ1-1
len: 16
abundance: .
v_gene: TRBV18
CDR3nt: TGTGCCAGCTCACCTCGAGGACAGGGGTCTAACACTGAAGCTTTCTTT
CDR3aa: CASSPRGQGSNTEAFF

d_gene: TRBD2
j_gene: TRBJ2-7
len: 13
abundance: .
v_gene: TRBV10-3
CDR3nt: TGTGCCACGGGACTAGCGGGAGGCTACGAGCAGTACTTC
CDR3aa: CATGLAGGYEQYF

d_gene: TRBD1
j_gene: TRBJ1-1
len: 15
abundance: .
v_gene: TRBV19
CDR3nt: TGTGCCAGTAGTTTACCGACAGGGTTGAACACTGAAGCTTTCTTT
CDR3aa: CASSLPTGLNTEAFF

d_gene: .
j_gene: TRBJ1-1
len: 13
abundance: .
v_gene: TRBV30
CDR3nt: TGTGCCTGGATTCGGTGGTCGGACACTGAAGCTTTCTTT
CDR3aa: CAWIRWSDTEAFF

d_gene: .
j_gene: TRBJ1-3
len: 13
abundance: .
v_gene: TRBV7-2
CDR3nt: TGTGCCAGCAGCTTAGACCCTGGCCACACCATATATTTT
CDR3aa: CASSLDPGHTIYF

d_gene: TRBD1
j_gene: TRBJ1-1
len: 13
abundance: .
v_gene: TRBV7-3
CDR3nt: TGTGCCAGCGGACAGGGGACGAACACTGAAGCTTTCTTT
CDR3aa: CASGQGTNTEAFF

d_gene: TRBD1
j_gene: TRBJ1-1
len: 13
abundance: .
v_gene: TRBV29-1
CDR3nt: TGCAGTGGGTCCACAGGGGGCTCCACTGAAGCTTTCTTT
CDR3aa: CSGSTGGSTEAFF